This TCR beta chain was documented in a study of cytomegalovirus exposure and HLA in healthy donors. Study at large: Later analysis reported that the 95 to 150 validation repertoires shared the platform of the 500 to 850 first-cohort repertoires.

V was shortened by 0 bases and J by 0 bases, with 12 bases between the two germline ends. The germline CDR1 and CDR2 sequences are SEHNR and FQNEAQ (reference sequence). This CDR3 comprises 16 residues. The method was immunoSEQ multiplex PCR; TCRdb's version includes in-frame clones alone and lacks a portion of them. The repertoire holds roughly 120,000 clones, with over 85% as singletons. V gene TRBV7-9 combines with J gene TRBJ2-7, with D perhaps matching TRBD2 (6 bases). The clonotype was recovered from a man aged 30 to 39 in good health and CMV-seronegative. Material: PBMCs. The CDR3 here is CASSLAYGEASYEQYF. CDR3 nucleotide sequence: TGTGCCAGCAGCTTAGCTTACGGGGAGGCCTCCTACGAGCAGTACTTC.